This entry features one T cell receptor (beta chain) sequence. Its specificity is unknown. After removal of 2 bases from V and 6 bases from J, the junction contained 7 bases not matched to a gene. This CDR3 comprises 15 residues. The germline gives CDR1 MDHEN, CDR2 SYDVKM. The sample is drawn from a study of T cell responses to AZD1222 COVID-19 vaccine. Broader study findings: Receipt of two AZD1222 doses was followed by a rise in Spike-specific TCR breadth and depth.

Produced via immunoSEQ multiplex PCR; TCRdb's table is partial and in-frame only. The table includes about 150,000 clones, roughly four fifths detected once. This receptor was identified in an adult in good health. The V gene is TRBV28, the J gene TRBJ2-1; the match to TRBD2 covers 7 bases. Specimen: peripheral blood, collected on day 0 of MenACWY control vaccination. The CDR3 nucleotides read TGTGCCAGCAGTTTACTTAGCGGGTCTTCCAATGAGCAGTTCTTC. Residues: CASSLLSGSSNEQFF.